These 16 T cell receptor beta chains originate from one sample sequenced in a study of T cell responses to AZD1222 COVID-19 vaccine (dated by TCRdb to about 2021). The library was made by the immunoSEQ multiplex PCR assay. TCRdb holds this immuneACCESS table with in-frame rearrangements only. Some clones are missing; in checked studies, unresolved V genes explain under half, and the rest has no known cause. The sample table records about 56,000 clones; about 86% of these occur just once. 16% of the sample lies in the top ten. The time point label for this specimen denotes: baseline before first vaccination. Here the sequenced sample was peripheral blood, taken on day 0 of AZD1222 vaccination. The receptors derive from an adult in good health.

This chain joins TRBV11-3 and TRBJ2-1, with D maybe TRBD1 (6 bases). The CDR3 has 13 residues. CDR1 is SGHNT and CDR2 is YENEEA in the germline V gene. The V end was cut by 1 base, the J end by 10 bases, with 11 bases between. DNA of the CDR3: TGTGCCAGCAGCTTAGCGACAGGTGGGGAGCAGTTCTTC. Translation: CASSLATGGEQFF.

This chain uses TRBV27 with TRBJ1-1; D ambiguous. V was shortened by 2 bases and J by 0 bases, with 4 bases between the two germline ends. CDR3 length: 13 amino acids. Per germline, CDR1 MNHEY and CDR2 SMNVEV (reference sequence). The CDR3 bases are TGTGCCAGCAGTTTAGGGATGAACACTGAAGCTTTCTTT. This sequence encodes CASSLGMNTEAFF.

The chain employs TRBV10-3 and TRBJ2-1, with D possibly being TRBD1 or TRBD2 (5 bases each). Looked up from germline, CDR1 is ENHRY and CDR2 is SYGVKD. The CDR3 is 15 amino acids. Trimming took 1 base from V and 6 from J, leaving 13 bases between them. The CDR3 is CAISELEGAGNEQFF. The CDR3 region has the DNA TGTGCCATCAGTGAGTTAGAAGGGGCGGGCAATGAGCAGTTCTTC.

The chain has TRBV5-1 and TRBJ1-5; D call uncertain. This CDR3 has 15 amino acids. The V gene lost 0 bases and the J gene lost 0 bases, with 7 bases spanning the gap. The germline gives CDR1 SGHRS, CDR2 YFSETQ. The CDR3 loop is CASSLEGLSNQPQHF. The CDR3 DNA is TGCGCCAGCAGCTTGGAAGGCCTTAGCAATCAGCCCCAGCATTTT.

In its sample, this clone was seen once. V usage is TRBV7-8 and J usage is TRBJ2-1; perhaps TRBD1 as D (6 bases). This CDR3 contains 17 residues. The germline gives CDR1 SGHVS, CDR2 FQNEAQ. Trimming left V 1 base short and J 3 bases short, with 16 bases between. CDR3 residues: CASSLVPAGVSYNEQFF. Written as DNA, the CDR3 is TGTGCCAGCAGCTTAGTCCCGGCAGGGGTGAGCTACAATGAGCAGTTCTTC.

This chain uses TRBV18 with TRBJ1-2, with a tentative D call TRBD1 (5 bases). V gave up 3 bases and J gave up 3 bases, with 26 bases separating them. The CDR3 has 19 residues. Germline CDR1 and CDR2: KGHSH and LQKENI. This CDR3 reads CASSPQTDSPPQHYYGYTF. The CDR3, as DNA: TGTGCCAGCTCACCCCAAACAGACAGCCCACCTCAACACTACTATGGCTACACCTTC.

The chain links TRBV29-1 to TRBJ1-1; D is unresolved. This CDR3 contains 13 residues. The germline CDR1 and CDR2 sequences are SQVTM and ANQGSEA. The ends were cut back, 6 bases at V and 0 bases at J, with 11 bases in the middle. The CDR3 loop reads CSVVQVLNTEAFF. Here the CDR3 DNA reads TGCAGCGTCGTTCAGGTTCTGAACACTGAAGCTTTCTTT.

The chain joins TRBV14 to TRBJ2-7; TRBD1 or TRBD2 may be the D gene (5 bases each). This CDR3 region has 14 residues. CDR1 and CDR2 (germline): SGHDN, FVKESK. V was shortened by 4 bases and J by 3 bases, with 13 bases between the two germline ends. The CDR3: CASSPSGRDYEQYF. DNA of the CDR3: TGTGCCAGCAGCCCTTCGGGGCGAGACTACGAGCAGTACTTC. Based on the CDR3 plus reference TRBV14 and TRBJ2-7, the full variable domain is EAGVTQFPSHSVIEKGQTVTLRCDPISGHDNLYWYRRVMGKEIKFLLHFVKESKQDESGMPNNRFLAERTGGTYSTLKVQPAELEDSGVYFCASSPSGRDYEQYFGPGTRLTVT.

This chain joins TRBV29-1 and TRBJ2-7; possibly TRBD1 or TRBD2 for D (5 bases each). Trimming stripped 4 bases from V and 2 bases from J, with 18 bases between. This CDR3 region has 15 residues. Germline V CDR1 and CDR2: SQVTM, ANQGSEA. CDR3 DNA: TGCAGCGTTGGTTACCGGGACCTCTCCACCTACGAGCAGTACTTC. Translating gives CSVGYRDLSTYEQYF.

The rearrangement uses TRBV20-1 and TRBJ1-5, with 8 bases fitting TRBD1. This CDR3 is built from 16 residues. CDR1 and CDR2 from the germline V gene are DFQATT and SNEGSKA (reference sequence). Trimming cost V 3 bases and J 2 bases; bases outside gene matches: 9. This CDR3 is CSASARGRSGNQPQHF. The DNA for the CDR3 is TGCAGTGCTAGTGCCAGGGGGCGCTCGGGCAATCAGCCCCAGCATTTT.

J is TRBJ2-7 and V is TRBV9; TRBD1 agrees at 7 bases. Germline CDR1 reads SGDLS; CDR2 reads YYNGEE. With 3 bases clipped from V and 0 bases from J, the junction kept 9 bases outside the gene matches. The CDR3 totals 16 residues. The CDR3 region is CASSAGPGQSSYEQYF. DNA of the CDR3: TGTGCCAGCAGCGCTGGCCCGGGACAGAGCTCCTACGAGCAGTACTTC.

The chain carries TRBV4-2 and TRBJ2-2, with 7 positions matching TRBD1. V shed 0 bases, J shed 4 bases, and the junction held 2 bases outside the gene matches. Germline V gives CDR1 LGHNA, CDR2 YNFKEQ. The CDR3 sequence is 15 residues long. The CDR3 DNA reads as TGTGCCAGCAGCCAAGAAGGGACAGCCACCGGGGAGCTGTTTTTT. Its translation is CASSQEGTATGELFF.

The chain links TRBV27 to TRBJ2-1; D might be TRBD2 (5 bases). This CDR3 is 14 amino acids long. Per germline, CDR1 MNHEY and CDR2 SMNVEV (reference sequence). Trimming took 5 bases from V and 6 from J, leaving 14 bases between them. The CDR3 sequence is CASSPTRPLNEQFF. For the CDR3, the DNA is TGTGCCAGCAGTCCCACTAGGCCGCTCAATGAGCAGTTCTTC.

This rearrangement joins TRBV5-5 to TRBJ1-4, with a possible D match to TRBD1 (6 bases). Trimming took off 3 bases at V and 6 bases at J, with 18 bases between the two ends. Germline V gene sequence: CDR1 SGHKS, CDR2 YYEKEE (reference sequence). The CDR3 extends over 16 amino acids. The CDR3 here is CASSSGATPSDEKLFF. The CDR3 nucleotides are TGTGCCAGCAGCTCAGGGGCTACGCCTTCTGATGAAAAACTGTTTTTT. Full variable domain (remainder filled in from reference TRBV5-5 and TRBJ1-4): DAGVTQSPTHLIKTRGQQVTLRCSPISGHKSVSWYQQVLGQGPQFIFQYYEKEERGRGNFPDRFSARQFPNYSSELNVNALLLGDSALYLCASSSGATPSDEKLFFGSGTQLSVL.

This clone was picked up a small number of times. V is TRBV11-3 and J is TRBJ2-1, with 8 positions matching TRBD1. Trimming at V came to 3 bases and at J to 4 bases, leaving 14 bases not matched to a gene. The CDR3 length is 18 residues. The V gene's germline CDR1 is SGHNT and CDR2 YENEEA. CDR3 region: CASSFDQGASLDYNEQFF. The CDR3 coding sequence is TGTGCCAGCAGCTTCGATCAGGGGGCTTCTTTGGATTACAATGAGCAGTTCTTC.

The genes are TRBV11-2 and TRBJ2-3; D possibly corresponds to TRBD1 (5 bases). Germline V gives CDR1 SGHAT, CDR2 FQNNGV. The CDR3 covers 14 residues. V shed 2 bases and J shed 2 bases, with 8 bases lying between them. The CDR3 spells CASSLSQATDTQYF. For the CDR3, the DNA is TGTGCCAGCAGCTTATCACAGGCCACAGATACGCAGTATTTT.